These T cell receptor beta chains were read from a single sample in a study of a mutant IDH1 vaccine in newly diagnosed glioma. Repertoires were generated with immunoSEQ multiplex PCR, while TCRdb's copy carries only in-frame clones and drops some. Among 23,000 or so clones, approximately 90% were seen once, and the ten largest hold 7% to 10%. Here the sequenced sample was PBMCs, taken from a glioma patient treated with radiotherapy, temozolomide or both. The source is a man aged 25 to 40 with glioma. Each CDR3 is given with its conserved first and last residue. Each record gives: clone size, J gene, D gene, V gene, CDR3 DNA, CDR3 protein. The D gene is left open where the match is weak. The size field is filled for only some rows; it gives once, few, many or a size class.

>.|TRBJ1-3|.|TRBV18
TGTGCCAGCTCACCCCGGGCCGAGATCTACTCTGGAAACACCATATATTTT
CASSPRAEIYSGNTIYF
>.|TRBJ1-1|.|TRBV10-2
TGCGCCAGCAGTGATCAGGTTCTCGCTGAAGCTTTCTTT
CASSDQVLAEAFF
>.|TRBJ1-5|TRBD1|TRBV4-1
TGCGCCAGCAGCCTATACGGAGCGGACAGGAGGAATCAGCCCCAGCATTTT
CASSLYGADRRNQPQHF
>.|TRBJ2-1|TRBD1|TRBV12-5
TGTGCTAGTGGTTTGGTACAGGCAGGGGGTACGGTCAATGAGCAGTTCTTC
CASGLVQAGGTVNEQFF
>.|TRBJ1-4|.|TRBV7-9
TGTGCCAGCAGTAGAGCCACATCAACTAATGAAAAACTGTTTTTT
CASSRATSTNEKLFF
>once|TRBJ2-7|TRBD1|TRBV30
TGTGCCTGGAGTGAGGGACAGGGCTACGAGCAGTACTTC
CAWSEGQGYEQYF
>few|TRBJ1-4|.|TRBV6-1
TGTGCCAGCAGTGGTAGCTCCATCCTGGGGGAAAAACTGTTTTTT
CASSGSSILGEKLFF
>.|TRBJ2-7|.|TRBV7-2
TGTGCCAGCAGCGACTACGTTTACGAGCAGTACTTC
CASSDYVYEQYF
>.|TRBJ1-2|.|TRBV7-9
TGTGCCAGCAGCTTAGGGACAGCTAACTATGGCTACACCTTC
CASSLGTANYGYTF
>.|TRBJ1-4|.|TRBV5-5
TGTGCCAGCAGCGGGTGGCCTAATGAAAAACTGTTTTTT
CASSGWPNEKLFF